This is a list of T cell receptor beta chains from one sample in a study of identical twins. TCRdb re-called the 5' RACE reads through MiXCR, storing one row per CDR3 protein. The sample gives hundreds of thousands of distinct CDR3 sequences, 8.5% to 9.5% of which show up once; 0.98% is in the top ten. This sample also appeared in a second study, on yellow fever vaccine responses in identical twins.

Sequences were obtained from PBMCs. The receptors were gathered from a woman aged 18 to 35 in good health. Each CDR3 is given without its conserved first and last residue.

TRBJ2-4,TRBV4-2,ASSQEGQGGRIDIQY
TRBJ2-3,TRBV11-1,ASSFRPKLTGTQSTDTQY
TRBJ2-5,TRBV29-1,SVVGRTERTQY
TRBJ2-3,TRBV14,ASSLKGTKRITDTQY
TRBJ2-7,TRBV28,ASSSPSGRVSYEQY
TRBJ2-2,TRBV5-1,ASSLSLKNTGELF
TRBJ2-7,TRBV12-3/TRBV12-4,ASSLAGPIYEQY
TRBJ1-2,TRBV6-6,ASSYSTGDGYT
TRBJ2-3,TRBV7-9,ASSLSVADNTDTQY
TRBJ2-3,TRBV3-1,ASSQGLFGTQY
TRBJ2-3,TRBV5-6,ASSPAPGDTQY
TRBJ2-2,TRBV2,ATSRGEGNTGELF
TRBJ2-3,TRBV27,ASSLLGGDTDTQY
TRBJ2-1,TRBV27,ASSWISYNEQF
TRBJ2-5,TRBV10-3,ASQRTVQETQY
TRBJ2-2,TRBV4-3,ASSRLGGGVEWSTGELF
TRBJ2-7,TRBV20-1,SAPKRGGFYEQY
TRBJ1-4,TRBV20-1,SGQGGEKLF
TRBJ2-2,TRBV14,ASSQGLPGELF
TRBJ2-3,TRBV7-3,ASSLNPGQGAYTDTQY
TRBJ2-1,TRBV7-9,ASSVSTSGGQNEQF
TRBJ2-7,TRBV5-1,ASSLAPPGSLYEQY
TRBJ2-3,TRBV10-3,AISKTSGGLTDTQY
TRBJ2-5,TRBV7-9,ASSSNTLGQFQETQY
TRBJ1-4,TRBV12-3/TRBV12-4,ASSSRYNEKLF
TRBJ2-5,TRBV10-3,AISDSGPGYQETQY
TRBJ2-1,TRBV4-3,ASSQTGGRYNEQF